These 27 T cell receptor beta chains came from one sample sequenced in a study of Ad26.COV2.S vaccination and SARS-CoV-2 variants. Assay: immunoSEQ multiplex PCR; the TCRdb copy retains only in-frame clones and omits some. The sample yields roughly 700,000 clones, 80% to 90% seen once. The treatment is: over 15 received Ad26.COV2.S at low or high dose, single or two shots; several received placebo; per-sample allocation not given. Samples were taken on day 63 after the first vaccine or placebo injection. The sample in question was peripheral blood, obtained in a trial of Ad26.COV2.S vaccine versus placebo. All receptors come from a person aged 18-65 years who received the Ad26.COV2.S COVID-19 vaccine or a placebo.

The chain joins TRBV7-8 to TRBJ1-6; 8 nucleotides agree with TRBD1. V trimming: 5 bases; J trimming: 9 bases; junction bases outside the gene matches: 9. The CDR3 extends over 15 amino acids. Germline loops: CDR1 SGHVS, CDR2 FQNEAQ. This CDR3 reads CASSPRTGSSSPLHF. The CDR3 DNA sequence: TGTGCCAGCAGCCCCCGGACAGGGTCGTCTTCACCCCTCCACTTT.

CDR3 protein: CASSRPTSGGGNEQFF. The CDR3 DNA sequence: TGTGCCAGCAGTCGCCCCACTAGCGGGGGGGGGAATGAGCAGTTCTTC. The chain employs TRBV27 and TRBJ2-1; 13 bases match TRBD2. This CDR3 spans 16 amino acids. V shed 5 bases, J shed 7 bases, and the junction held 8 bases outside the gene matches. The germline gives CDR1 MNHEY, CDR2 SMNVEV (reference sequence).

This chain connects TRBV30 to TRBJ1-1; D is uncertain. The CDR3 contains 11 residues. V was pared by 4 bases and J by 10 bases, with 13 bases between. The germline V gene has CDR1 GTSNPN and CDR2 SVGIG (reference sequence). The CDR3: CAWNPMDGAFF. The CDR3 region has the DNA TGTGCCTGGAATCCCATGGACGGAGCTTTCTTT.

J is TRBJ2-1 and V is TRBV7-2, with a possible D match to TRBD2 (6 bases). CDR1 is SGHTA and CDR2 is FQGNSA in the germline V gene. Trimming cost V 0 bases and J 8 bases, with 11 bases left between them. This CDR3 has 14 residues. This CDR3 is CASSLAGGRHEQFF. CDR3 DNA sequence: TGTGCCAGCAGCTTAGCGGGAGGACGCCATGAGCAGTTCTTC.

With respect to this clone: The junction shows a germline mismatch at one end, possibly a read error. The DNA for the CDR3 is TGTGCCAGTAGTCTAGACGGGGGATTCGGGTATGGCTACACCTTC. Amino acid sequence: CASSLDGGFGYGYTF. The genes are TRBV19 and TRBJ1-2, with D possibly matching TRBD1 (5 bases). CDR3 size: 15 residues. CDR1 is LNHDA and CDR2 is SQIVND in the germline V gene (reference sequence).

The chain links TRBV18 to TRBJ2-7; TRBD1 matches 8 bases. This CDR3 contains 14 residues. After removal of 5 bases from V and 4 bases from J, the junction contained 7 bases not matched to a gene. Germline V gives CDR1 KGHSH, CDR2 LQKENI. The CDR3 spells CASSIGQGGYEQYF. The CDR3 coding sequence is TGTGCCAGCTCAATCGGACAGGGTGGGTACGAGCAGTACTTC.

V gene TRBV19 combines with J gene TRBJ2-1; 7 bases match TRBD1. Germline V gives CDR1 LNHDA, CDR2 SQIVND (reference sequence). This CDR3 is 15 amino acids long. Trimming cost V 5 bases and J 3 bases; bases outside gene matches: 7. CDR3 nucleotide sequence: TGTGCCAGTAGTTTCTCGACAGGGAGCTACAATGAGCAGTTCTTC. Its translation: CASSFSTGSYNEQFF.

The rearrangement uses TRBV18 and TRBJ2-1, with 9 bases that match TRBD2. Germline trimming cut 3 bases from V and 0 bases from J; bases unmatched to any gene: 9. The CDR3 has 18 amino acids. Looked up from germline, CDR1 is KGHSH and CDR2 is LQKENI. DNA for the CDR3: TGTGCCAGCTCACCCCGCGCCCAGACTAGCGGCTCCTACAATGAGCAGTTCTTC. This encodes CASSPRAQTSGSYNEQFF.

V and J are TRBV9 and TRBJ2-7; 9 nucleotides match TRBD1. V dropped 4 bases and J dropped 3; count of bases not matched to a gene: 5. The CDR3 spans 14 residues. CDR1 and CDR2 (germline): SGDLS, YYNGEE. The CDR3 loop is CASSFRDRDYEQYF. For the CDR3, the DNA is TGTGCCAGCAGCTTCCGGGACAGGGACTACGAGCAGTACTTC.

With respect to this clone: The sample contains more than one DNA sequence encoding this CDR3. The chain links TRBV5-1 to TRBJ2-5, with 7 bases aligning to TRBD1. The ends lost 0 bases at V and 5 bases at J; junction bases unmatched: 4. The CDR3 is 14 amino acids. Germline V gives CDR1 SGHRS, CDR2 YFSETQ. This CDR3 reads CASSLGSRGETQYF. CDR3 bases: TGCGCCAGCAGCTTGGGGTCCAGGGGGGAGACCCAGTACTTC.

In the case of this clone: The sample holds other DNA sequences that translate to the same CDR3. This chain connects TRBV5-1 to TRBJ1-2, with 8 bases lining up with TRBD1. CDR3 length: 13 residues. The J segment lost 4 bases and the V segment lost 4 bases, leaving 3 bases of the junction unmatched. Germline lookup yields CDR1 SGHRS and CDR2 YFSETQ. CDR3 region: CASSPGQGYGYTF. The DNA of the CDR3 is TGCGCCAGCAGCCCTGGACAGGGCTATGGCTACACCTTC.

CDR3: CASSQEGGLATDTQYF. CDR3 DNA: TGTGCCAGCAGCCAAGAGGGGGGATTGGCCACAGATACGCAGTATTTT. The chain carries TRBV3-1 (or the pseudogene TRBV3-2) and TRBJ2-3, with a possible D match to TRBD2 (6 bases). CDR3 size: 16 residues. The V gene's germline CDR1 is LGHDT and CDR2 YNNKEL (reference sequence). Trimming stripped 0 bases from V and 2 bases from J, with 12 bases between.

The chain links TRBV7-9 to TRBJ2-2; the D gene is possibly TRBD1 (6 bases). Trimming shortened V by 5 bases and J by 0 bases, and 13 bases separated the two germline ends. Per the germline V gene, CDR1 is SEHNR and CDR2 is FQNEAQ (reference sequence). This CDR3 contains 16 residues. The CDR3 here is CASSVRQVANTGELFF. CDR3 sequence (DNA): TGTGCCAGCAGCGTACGACAGGTCGCGAACACCGGGGAGCTGTTTTTT.

V usage is TRBV7-8 and J usage is TRBJ1-5; D is undetermined. Germline V gene data show CDR1 as SGHVS and CDR2 as FQNEAQ. This CDR3 contains 14 residues. V was trimmed by 2 bases and J by 0 bases, leaving 5 bases between them. The CDR3 coding sequence is TGTGCCAGCAGCTTAAGGGATAGCAATCAGCCCCAGCATTTT. It is translated as CASSLRDSNQPQHF.

This sequence joins TRBV5-1 and TRBJ1-3; 10 bases line up with TRBD1. J lost 1 base, V lost 2 bases, and 6 bases had no gene match. Looked up from germline, CDR1 is SGHRS and CDR2 is YFSETQ. The CDR3 sequence is 17 residues long. CDR3 in amino acids: CASSLTTGGDSGNTIYF. CDR3 DNA sequence: TGCGCCAGCAGCTTAACGACAGGGGGCGATTCTGGAAACACCATATATTTT. Combining the CDR3 with reference TRBV5-1 and TRBJ1-3 gives the whole variable domain KAGVTQTPRYLIKTRGQQVTLSCSPISGHRSVSWYQQTPGQGLQFLFEYFSETQRNKGNFPGRFSGRQFSNSRSEMNVSTLELGDSALYLCASSLTTGGDSGNTIYFGEGSWLTVV.

The genes are TRBV7-3 and TRBJ2-5; 13 nucleotides align to TRBD2. CDR3 size: 17 residues. J was trimmed by 5 bases and V by 2 bases; bases with no gene match: 8. Germline values: CDR1 SGHTA, CDR2 FQGTGA. The DNA for the CDR3 is TGTGCCAGCAGCTTAGGATCACTAGCGGGGGGGCCGGAGACCCAGTACTTC. Protein product: CASSLGSLAGGPETQYF.

The rearrangement joins TRBV7-9 to TRBJ1-1; the D is unclear. The CDR3 is made up of 11 amino acids. Per the germline V gene, CDR1 is SEHNR and CDR2 is FQNEAQ (reference sequence). Trimming pared 5 bases from V and 7 bases from J, leaving 8 bases between. CDR3 DNA: TGTGCCAGCAGCCCCAGGAATGAAGCTTTCTTT. This codes for CASSPRNEAFF.

This rearrangement joins TRBV6-5 to TRBJ1-6; perhaps TRBD1 as D (6 bases). V shed 2 bases and J shed 6 bases, with 11 bases lying between them. The CDR3 length is 15 residues. Germline lookup yields CDR1 MNHEY and CDR2 SVGAGI. CDR3 amino acids: CASSYQDSFNSPLHF. The CDR3 nucleotides are TGTGCCAGCAGTTACCAGGACAGTTTTAATTCACCCCTCCACTTT.

The rearrangement links TRBV6-1 to TRBJ2-7, with 9 bases that match TRBD1. Trimming removed 3 bases from V and 5 bases from J; junction bases left unmatched: 2. Germline V gene data show CDR1 as MNHNS and CDR2 as SASEGT. The CDR3 spans 13 residues. The CDR3 DNA follows: TGTGCCAGCAGTGAGGACAGGGGCAACGAGCAGTACTTC. Encoded protein: CASSEDRGNEQYF.

This chain links TRBV3-1 (or the pseudogene TRBV3-2) with TRBJ1-6, with D maybe TRBD1 (5 bases). CDR3 length: 16 residues. Trimming took off 1 base at V and 7 bases at J, with 14 bases between the two ends. Per the germline V gene, CDR1 is LGHDT and CDR2 is YNNKEL (reference sequence). The CDR3 protein is CASSQGGKQANSPLHF. Written as DNA, the CDR3 is TGTGCCAGCAGCCAAGGGGGGAAGCAGGCCAATTCACCCCTCCACTTT.

This chain connects TRBV7-8 to TRBJ1-5; no clear D gene. This CDR3 has 13 residues. Per germline, CDR1 SGHVS and CDR2 FQNEAQ. Deletions cut 1 base from V and 4 bases from J, with 5 bases between. In DNA, the CDR3 is TGTGCCAGCAGCTTAGTTGGGAATCAGCCCCAGCATTTT. Translation: CASSLVGNQPQHF.

The J gene is TRBJ2-2, the V gene TRBV24-1; D is undetermined. Germline CDR1 is KGHDR and CDR2 is SFDVKD. The CDR3 is 11 residues long. V was pared by 9 bases and J by 4 bases, with 5 bases between. The CDR3 nucleotides read TGTGCCACCCGGGCCACCGGGGAGCTGTTTTTT. It specifies CATRATGELFF.

J is TRBJ1-6 and V is TRBV9; a weak D match, TRBD1 (5 bases). The V gene's germline CDR1 is SGDLS and CDR2 YYNGEE. This CDR3 comprises 14 residues. V lost 0 bases to trimming and J lost 5 bases, with 6 bases between them. CDR3 coding DNA: TGTGCCAGCAGCGTAGTAGGGGATAATTCACCCCTCCACTTT. The encoded protein is CASSVVGDNSPLHF.

The chain carries TRBV10-3 and TRBJ2-5, with 12 bases lining up with TRBD2. The germline V gene encodes CDR1 ENHRY and CDR2 SYGVKD. J was trimmed by 4 bases and V by 6 bases; bases with no gene match: 3. This CDR3 spans 14 amino acids. CDR3 DNA sequence: TGTGCCATCAGCCTAGCGGGGGGGCCAGAGACCCAGTACTTC. Amino acids: CAISLAGGPETQYF.

The CDR3 nucleotides are TGTGCCAGCTCACTCTATGGACAGCTCCTTTCTGGAAACACCATATATTTT. Its translation is CASSLYGQLLSGNTIYF. V is TRBV18 and J is TRBJ1-3; possibly TRBD1 for D (6 bases). V lost 4 bases and J 1 base, leaving 17 bases between the germline ends. The germline CDR1 and CDR2 sequences are KGHSH and LQKENI. The CDR3 has 17 residues.

In DNA form, the CDR3 reads TGTGCCAGCAGCTACCGACAGGGTGAGGATCAGCCCCAGCATTTT. This codes for CASSYRQGEDQPQHF. J is TRBJ1-5 and V is TRBV7-2, with 7 nucleotides matching TRBD1. Germline V gene sequence: CDR1 SGHTA, CDR2 FQGNSA. The length of the CDR3 is 15 residues. The junction had 8 bases not matched to a gene; V was cut back by 4 bases and J by 5 bases.

The gene calls are TRBV18 and TRBJ2-1, with D perhaps matching TRBD1 or TRBD2 (7 bases each). V was cut by 1 base and J by 2 bases, with 12 bases left in between. This CDR3 has 16 residues. Germline loops: CDR1 KGHSH, CDR2 LQKENI. For the CDR3, the DNA is TGTGCCAGCTCACCACTTCAGGGGGGGGCCTACAATGAGCAGTTCTTC. Protein product: CASSPLQGGAYNEQFF.